This T cell receptor beta chain comes out of a study of tumor and adjacent non-tumor tissue in lung cancer. TCRbeta libraries were built with three rounds of nested PCR, modified from ARM-PCR. TCRdb re-called the multiplex PCR reads with MiXCR, one entry per CDR3 protein. The data contain 98,000 or so distinct CDR3 sequences, less than 85% of them seen just once; the ten biggest clones take up less than 40%. This sample's RNA came from whole unsorted tissue. This non-tumor lung sample came from over 3 cm beyond the tumor edge. Donors were chemotherapy-naive, newly diagnosed lung cancer surgical patients in China, August–November 2014. From germline, CDR1 is SNHLY and CDR2 FYNNEI. V lost 7 bases and J lost 7, with 19 bases in between. The CDR3 contains 14 residues. Note on this clonotype: The target antigen is unknown.

Study observations and caveats: In normal lung, the top 100 clones were significantly more dominant than in tumor. Compared with tumor, normal lung showed significantly lower TCR diversity.

The clonotype originates from a man in his 60s with small cell lung cancer. The specimen was distant non-tumor lung tissue. The rearrangement joins TRBV2 to TRBJ1-2; D remains ambiguous. CDR3 sequence (DNA): TGTGCCAGCACTTCTGCCCAGGAGGTGGCTGGCTACACCTTC. It yields the protein CASTSAQEVAGYTF.